This T cell receptor (beta chain) derives from a study of shared clonotypes between healthy human individuals. For this clone: The antigen is undetermined.

Genomic DNA for unsorted samples, which was extracted with the QIAamp DNA Blood Mini kit, came from about 83 million PBMCs. Per the original data handling: Junction-only sequences without quality scores came from ImmunoSEQ, so filtering differed. Here immunoSEQ multiplex PCR was the method, and the copy in TCRdb shows in-frame clones only, minus some. V, J and clone size were drawn from that table, and D and trimming were deduced from the DNA. Seen here are about 490,000 clones, 81% observed once, and the top ten hold 12%. Germline V CDR1 and CDR2: MGHRA, YSYEKL. The CDR3 is made up of 14 amino acids. V gave up 3 bases and J gave up 1 base, with 7 bases separating them. Study-level points and caveats: Researchers sampled blood only, noting tissue repertoires likely differ.

This clonotype was sampled from a woman aged 35 to 49 in good health. Some clones in this sample may be carry-over from other donors' samples. This rearrangement joins TRBV4-1 to TRBJ2-1; TRBD2 might be the D (5 bases). The material sequenced was PBMCs. CDR3 bases: TGCGCCAGCAGCCACTCGGGATCCTACAATGAGCAGTTCTTC. Protein: CASSHSGSYNEQFF.